One T cell receptor (beta chain) is described in this entry. The antigen is undetermined. This sample was taken from a study of shared clonotypes between healthy human individuals. Study-wide background: Per donor, CD8 memory used one plate, CD8 naive used two, CD4 memory used three and CD4 naive used three. Overall study results and limits: The study found about 4.6% of naive CD4 clonotypes shared across a handful of donors.

The CDR3 has 14 residues. Per germline, CDR1 MDHEN and CDR2 SYDVKM. Between the trimmed V and J ends, which lost 3 bases and 5 bases, there was a span of 14 bases. Assay used: immunoSEQ multiplex PCR; TCRdb lists only in-frame clones, some missing. The data show about 2.2 million clones, 80% to 95% seen once. Selected positively for CCR7 and CD45RO-negative, naive CD8 cells excluded terminally differentiated effector memory CD45RA+ cells. This TCR derives from a man younger than 30 in good health. Some clones in this sample may be carry-over from other donors' samples. The J gene is TRBJ2-7, the V gene TRBV28; no reliable D call. The sequencing input was naive CD8+ T cells from PBMCs. The CDR3 loop reads CASSFGGEDHEQYF. Written as DNA, the CDR3 is TGTGCCAGCAGTTTCGGCGGCGAGGACCACGAGCAGTACTTC.